This T cell receptor (beta chain) derives from a study of Graves' ophthalmopathy and Graves' hyperthyroidism. Amplification targeted the TCR beta CDR3 regions, with RNA transcripts as the source material. HTBI primers served in a first-round RT-PCR, which a second-round multiplex PCR followed. Each CDR3 protein is one row after TCRdb ran MiXCR on the multiplex PCR reads. The sample lists about 700,000 distinct CDR3 sequences, 35% to 45% seen once, with over 2.5% in the top ten. Germline CDR1 reads WSHSY; CDR2 reads SAAADI. This CDR3 has 12 residues. A word on this clonotype: The junction shows a germline mismatch at one end, possibly a read error.

The receptor's source is an adult man with Graves' ophthalmopathy. Sequences were obtained from peripheral blood. The chain has TRBV10-2 and TRBJ1-3; D is undetermined. Here the CDR3 reads CASSYGQDTIYF. CDR3 in DNA: TGTGCCAGCAGTTACGGGCAGGACACCATATATTTT.